This T cell receptor beta chain was retrieved from a study of PD-1 blockade in classical Hodgkin lymphoma. Turning to the study itself: Treatment was intravenous nivolumab, 3 mg/kg every 2 weeks, until progression. Overall study findings and caveats: Significantly greater TCR diversity emerged by C4D1 in CD4+ cells but not CD8+ cells. A reduction in baseline TCR diversity was reportedly seen in newly diagnosed patients relative to healthy donors. The study found complete responders had baseline diversity similar to newly diagnosed patients.

The repertoire was sequenced with immunoSEQ multiplex PCR; TCRdb's copy has only in-frame clones and lacks some. The sample has around 40,000 clones; roughly 78% are singletons. With regard to this clone: The antigen is unknown.

In every patient, relapse followed autologous stem cell transplantation, while exposure to brentuximab vedotin differed. After removal of 5 bases from V and 0 bases from J, the junction contained 5 bases not matched to a gene. CDR3 length: 16 amino acids. CDR1 is LGHNA and CDR2 is YNFKEQ in the germline V gene. Sequencing used peripheral blood mononuclear cells (PBMCs), obtained at baseline. The receptor was isolated from a human donor with classical Hodgkin lymphoma. The gene calls are TRBV4-2 and TRBJ2-4, with 9 bases identical to TRBD2. CDR3 in amino acids: CASSGGGALAKNIQYF. The CDR3 nucleotides read TGTGCCAGCAGCGGCGGGGGGGCCCTAGCCAAAAACATTCAGTACTTC.